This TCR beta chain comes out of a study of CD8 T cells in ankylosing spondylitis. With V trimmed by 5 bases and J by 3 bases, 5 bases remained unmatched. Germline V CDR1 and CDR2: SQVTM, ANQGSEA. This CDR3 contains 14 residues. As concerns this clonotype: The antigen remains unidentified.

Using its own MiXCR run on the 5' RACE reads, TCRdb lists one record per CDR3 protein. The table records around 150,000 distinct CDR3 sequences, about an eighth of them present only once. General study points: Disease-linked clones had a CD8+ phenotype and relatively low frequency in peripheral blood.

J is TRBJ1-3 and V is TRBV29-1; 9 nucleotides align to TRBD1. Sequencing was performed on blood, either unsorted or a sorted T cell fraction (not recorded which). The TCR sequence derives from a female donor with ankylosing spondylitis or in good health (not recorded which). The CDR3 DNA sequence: TGCAGCGTTTCGGGACAGGGTTTTGGAAACACCATATATTTT. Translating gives CSVSGQGFGNTIYF.